The source of this TCR beta chain is a study of cytomegalovirus exposure and HLA in healthy donors (dated by TCRdb to about 2017). Background for the entire study: According to a later analysis, one platform produced both the roughly 110 validation repertoires and the 666 repertoires of the first cohort. The study aimed to test whether cataloging public T cell receptors could reveal signatures of past pathogen exposure. A separate validation cohort of over a hundred different subjects was used in addition to the approximately 700-subject first cohort. To predict cytomegalovirus infection status, the study combined high-throughput TCR immunosequencing, statistical association of individual TCRs with disease status, and machine learning. Study-level results and caveats: A few of the identified cytomegalovirus-associated TCR beta chains were confirmed in vitro to be specific for cytomegalovirus antigens. Cytomegalovirus status was reported to be diagnosed by the classifier with high specificity and sensitivity in both the original and validation cohorts. Of the cluster scores, 85% to 95% were above 0 in a later analysis, which found that TCRs clustered in the first cohort also tended to co-occur in the 130 or so validation repertoires. The authors suggested that the approach could potentially be extended to other disease states and immunological phenotypes. While some public TCRs were present in many individuals, most TCR sequences turned up only very rarely across donors. A later analysis had no HLA typing for the validation cohort, so co-occurrence there was scored across all 110 or so repertoires. The study listed 164 TCR beta chains as associated with cytomegalovirus.

The donors were included in the validation cohort of 120 subjects, a group kept apart from the roughly 610-subject first cohort. About this clone: There is no known antigen for this receptor. No base quality information exists; no much larger clone differs at one position.

The library was generated by the immunoSEQ multiplex PCR assay. Per the original workflow: A statistical classification framework was built for diagnosing cytomegalovirus status from the catalog of TCR beta chain sequences. TCRdb limited this immuneACCESS table to in-frame rearrangements with V and J called. A share of clones is missing; checked studies link under half to unresolved V genes, and the rest is unexplained. V, J and clone size reflect that table, while D and trimming were determined from the DNA. Recorded for this sample are 150,000 to 200,000 clones; approximately 96% of them occurred a single time. The top ten hold about 0.94% of the sample. V trim: 6 bases; J trim: 4 bases; unmatched bases: 14. CDR1 and CDR2, per the germline V gene (reference sequence), are MNHEY and SMNVEV. The CDR3 sequence holds 18 residues, the cysteine and phenylalanine included. Of all the DNA, just the CDR3 is kept, 54 bases in frame from base 1.

The rearrangement combines TRBV27 with TRBJ1-4; TRBD1 lines up with 10 middle nucleotides. The sequenced sample was PBMCs. The clonotype originates from a woman aged 18-29 years in good health and CMV-seronegative. The CDR3 reads as follows: CASSPDRGLPRLNEKLFF. The DNA reads as follows: TGTGCCAGCAGCCCCGACAGGGGGCTTCCCAGGCTTAATGAAAAACTGTTTTTT.